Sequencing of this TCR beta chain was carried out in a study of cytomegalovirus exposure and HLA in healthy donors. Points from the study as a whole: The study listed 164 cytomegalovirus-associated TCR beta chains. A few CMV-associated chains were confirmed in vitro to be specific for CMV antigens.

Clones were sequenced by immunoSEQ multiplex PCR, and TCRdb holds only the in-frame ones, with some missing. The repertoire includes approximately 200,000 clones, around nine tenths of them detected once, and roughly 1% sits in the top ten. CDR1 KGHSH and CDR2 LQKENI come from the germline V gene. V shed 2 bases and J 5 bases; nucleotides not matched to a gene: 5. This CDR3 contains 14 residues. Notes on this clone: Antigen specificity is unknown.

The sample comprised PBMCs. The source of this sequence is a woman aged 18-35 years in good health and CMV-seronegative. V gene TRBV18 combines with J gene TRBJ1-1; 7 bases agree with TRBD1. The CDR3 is CASSPEGAVTEAFF. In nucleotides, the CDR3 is TGTGCCAGCTCACCAGAGGGGGCGGTAACTGAAGCTTTCTTT. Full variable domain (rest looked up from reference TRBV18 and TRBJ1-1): NAGVMQNPRHLVRRRGQEARLRCSPMKGHSHVYWYRQLPEEGLKFMVYLQKENIIDESGMPKERFSAEFPKEGPSILRIQQVVRGDSAAYFCASSPEGAVTEAFFGQGTRLTVV.